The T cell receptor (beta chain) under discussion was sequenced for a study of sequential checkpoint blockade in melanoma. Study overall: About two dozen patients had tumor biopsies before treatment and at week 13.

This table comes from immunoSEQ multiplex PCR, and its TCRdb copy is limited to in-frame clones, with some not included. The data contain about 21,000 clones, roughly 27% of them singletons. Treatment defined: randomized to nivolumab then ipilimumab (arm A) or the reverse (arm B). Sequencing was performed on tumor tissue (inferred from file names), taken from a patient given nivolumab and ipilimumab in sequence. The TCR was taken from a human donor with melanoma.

This CDR3 reads CASGLGTGFYNEQFF. The CDR3, as DNA: TGTGCTAGTGGTTTGGGGACAGGGTTTTACAATGAGCAGTTCTTC. The chain combines TRBV12-5 with TRBJ2-1, with TRBD1 matching over 8 bases. There are 15 residues in the CDR3. Germline CDR1 LGHNT, CDR2 FRNRAP. Trimming removed 1 base from V and 4 bases from J; junction bases left unmatched: 3.